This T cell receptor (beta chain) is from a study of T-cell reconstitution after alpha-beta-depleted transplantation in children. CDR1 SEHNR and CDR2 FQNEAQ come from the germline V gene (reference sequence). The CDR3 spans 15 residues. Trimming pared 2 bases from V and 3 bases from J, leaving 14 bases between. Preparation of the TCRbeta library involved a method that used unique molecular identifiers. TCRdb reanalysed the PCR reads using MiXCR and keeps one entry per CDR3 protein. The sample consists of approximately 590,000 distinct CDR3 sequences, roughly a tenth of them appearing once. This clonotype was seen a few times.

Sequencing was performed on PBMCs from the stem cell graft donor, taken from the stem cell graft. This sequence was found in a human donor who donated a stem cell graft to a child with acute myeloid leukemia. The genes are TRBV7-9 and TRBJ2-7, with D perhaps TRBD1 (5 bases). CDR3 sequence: CASSLFIGVVYEQYF. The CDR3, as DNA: TGTGCCAGCAGCTTATTTATAGGGGTGGTCTACGAGCAGTACTTC.